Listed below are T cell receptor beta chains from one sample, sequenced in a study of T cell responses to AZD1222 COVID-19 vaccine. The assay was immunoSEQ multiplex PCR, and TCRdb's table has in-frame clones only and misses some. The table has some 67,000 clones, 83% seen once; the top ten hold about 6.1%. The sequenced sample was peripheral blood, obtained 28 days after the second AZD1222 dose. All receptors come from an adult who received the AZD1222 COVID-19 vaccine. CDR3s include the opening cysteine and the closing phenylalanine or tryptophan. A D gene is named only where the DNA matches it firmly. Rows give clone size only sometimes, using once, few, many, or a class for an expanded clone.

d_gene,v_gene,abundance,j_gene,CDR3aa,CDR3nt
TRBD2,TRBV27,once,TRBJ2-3,CASSGIGGGIDTQYF,TGTGCCAGCAGTGGAATCGGGGGGGGCATAGATACGCAGTATTTT
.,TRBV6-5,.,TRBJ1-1,CASSQNFVANTEAFF,TGTGCCAGCAGTCAAAATTTTGTAGCGAACACTGAAGCTTTCTTT
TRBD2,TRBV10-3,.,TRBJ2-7,CAISEGSGGYEQYF,TGTGCCATCAGTGAGGGGAGCGGGGGCTACGAGCAGTACTTC
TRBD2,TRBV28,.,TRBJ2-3,CASSLFLRGAATDTQYF,TGTGCCAGCAGTTTATTTTTGCGGGGGGCCGCCACAGATACGCAGTATTTT
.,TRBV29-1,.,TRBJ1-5,CSVTQGRGQPQHF,TGCAGCGTGACCCAGGGTCGTGGCCAGCCCCAGCATTTT
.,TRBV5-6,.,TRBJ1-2,CASSVPLHDGYTF,TGTGCCAGCAGCGTGCCCCTTCACGATGGCTACACCTTC
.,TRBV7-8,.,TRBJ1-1,CASSPIGGVSTEAFF,TGTGCCAGCAGCCCCATAGGGGGGGTCAGCACTGAAGCTTTCTTT
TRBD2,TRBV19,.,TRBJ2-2,CASSIWRGSDTGELFF,TGTGCCAGTAGTATATGGCGGGGGAGTGACACCGGGGAGCTGTTTTTT
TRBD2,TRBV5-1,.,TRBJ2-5,CASSFTGGASQETQYF,TGCGCCAGCAGCTTCACCGGGGGGGCCTCCCAAGAGACCCAGTACTTC
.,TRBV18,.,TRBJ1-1,CASSPGSGRDTEAFF,TGTGCCAGCTCACCTGGTTCGGGGCGGGACACTGAAGCTTTCTTT
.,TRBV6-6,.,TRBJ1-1,CASSPTLAGTEAFF,TGTGCCAGCAGTCCGACCCTAGCGGGCACTGAAGCTTTCTTT
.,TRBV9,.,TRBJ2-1,CASSASTGYNEQFF,TGTGCCAGCAGCGCCTCGACAGGATACAATGAGCAGTTCTTC
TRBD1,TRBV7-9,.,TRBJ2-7,CASSLAPGTGSSYEQYF,TGTGCCAGCAGCTTAGCTCCGGGGACAGGAAGCTCCTACGAGCAGTACTTC
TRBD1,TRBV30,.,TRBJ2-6,CAWSRGTGSSGANVLTF,TGTGCCTGGAGTAGGGGGACAGGGAGCTCTGGGGCCAACGTCCTGACTTTC
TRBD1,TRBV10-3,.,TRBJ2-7,CAISSRTGVNEQYF,TGTGCCATCAGTTCAAGGACAGGGGTCAACGAGCAGTACTTC
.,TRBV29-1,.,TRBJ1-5,CSVATGNSNQPQHF,TGCAGCGTTGCCACAGGCAATAGCAATCAGCCCCAGCATTTT
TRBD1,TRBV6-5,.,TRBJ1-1,CASNTRTGRNTEAFF,TGTGCCAGCAACACCCGGACAGGCCGGAACACTGAAGCTTTCTTT
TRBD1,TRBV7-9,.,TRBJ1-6,CASSQPPGQGKSSPLHF,TGTGCCAGCAGCCAGCCGCCGGGACAGGGAAAGAGTTCACCCCTCCACTTT
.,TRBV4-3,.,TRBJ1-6,CASSQATAGYNSPLHF,TGCGCCAGCAGCCAGGCCACAGCTGGATATAATTCACCCCTCCACTTT
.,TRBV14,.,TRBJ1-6,CASSQGEGPYNSPLHF,TGTGCCAGCAGCCAGGGTGAAGGACCCTATAATTCACCCCTCCACTTT
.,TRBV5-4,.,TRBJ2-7,CASSGQNTAHEQYF,TGTGCCAGCAGCGGGCAAAATACAGCTCACGAGCAGTACTTC
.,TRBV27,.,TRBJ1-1,CASSSQGDGRTEAFF,TGTGCCAGCAGTTCCCAGGGTGATGGTAGAACTGAAGCTTTCTTT
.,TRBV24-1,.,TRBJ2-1,CATSDGGYEQFF,TGTGCCACCAGTGATGGGGGGTATGAGCAGTTCTTC
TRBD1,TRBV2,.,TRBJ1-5,CASSLQGPPGGQPQHF,TGTGCCAGCAGTTTACAGGGGCCGCCTGGGGGGCAGCCCCAGCATTTT
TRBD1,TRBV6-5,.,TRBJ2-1,CASSYSLGTVPNEQFF,TGTGCCAGCAGTTACTCCCTTGGGACAGTCCCCAATGAGCAGTTCTTC
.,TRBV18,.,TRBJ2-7,CASSPVLGVWNEQYF,TGTGCCAGCTCCCCTGTCTTGGGGGTCTGGAACGAGCAGTACTTC
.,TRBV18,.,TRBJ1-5,CASSPGQKYSNQPQHF,TGTGCCAGCTCACCCGGACAGAAATATAGCAATCAGCCCCAGCATTTT
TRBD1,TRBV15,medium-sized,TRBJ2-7,CATSPPGQGDEQYF,TGTGCCACCAGCCCCCCGGGACAGGGCGACGAGCAGTACTTC
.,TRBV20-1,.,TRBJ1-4,CSARSGEKLFF,TGCAGTGCTAGATCGGGGGAAAAACTGTTTTTT
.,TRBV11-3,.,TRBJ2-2,CASSLPGTGELFF,TGTGCCAGCAGCCTACCAGGGACCGGGGAGCTGTTTTTT